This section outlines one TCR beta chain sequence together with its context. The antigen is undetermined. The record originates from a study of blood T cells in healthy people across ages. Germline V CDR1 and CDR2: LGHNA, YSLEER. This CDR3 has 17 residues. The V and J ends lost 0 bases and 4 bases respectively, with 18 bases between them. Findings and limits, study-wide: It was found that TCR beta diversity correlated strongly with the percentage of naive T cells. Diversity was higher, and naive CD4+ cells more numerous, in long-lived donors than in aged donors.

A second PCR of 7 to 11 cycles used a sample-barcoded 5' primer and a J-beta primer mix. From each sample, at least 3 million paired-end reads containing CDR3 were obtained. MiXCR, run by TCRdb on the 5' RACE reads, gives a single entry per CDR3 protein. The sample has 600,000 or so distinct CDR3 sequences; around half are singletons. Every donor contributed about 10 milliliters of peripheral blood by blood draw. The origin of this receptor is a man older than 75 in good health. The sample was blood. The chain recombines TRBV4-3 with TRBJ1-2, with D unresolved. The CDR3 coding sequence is TGCGCCAGCAGCCAAGAGTACGGCGGGAGAAGTAGCTATGGCTACACCTTC. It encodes CASSQEYGGRSSYGYTF.